The present T cell receptor (beta chain) was sequenced within a study of cytomegalovirus exposure and HLA in healthy donors. Across the whole study: About 85 million unique TCR sequences came from HLA-typed donors in an early release. Caucasian-associated ancestry cluster membership applied to less than 85% of under 450 genotyped donors. Study-level results: As a later analysis showed, several of the most significant clusters appeared to be linked to common viral pathogens. Sequences of the TCR beta chain were said to predict the HLA-A and HLA-B alleles of most subjects accurately.

As to this clone: Its antigen remains unidentified.

The PCR used 60 Vbeta and 13 Jbeta primers. Profiling relied on immunoSEQ multiplex PCR, and the TCRdb table lists in-frame clones only, not all of them. The sample carries about 80,000 clones, over 75% recorded once. Sequencing used PBMCs. The sequence was collected from a man aged 45-65 years in good health and CMV-seronegative.

The CDR3 reads CASRRGTGEIETQYF. The DNA of the CDR3 is TGTGCCAGCAGACGAGGGACAGGGGAAATCGAGACCCAGTACTTC. V usage is TRBV6-5 and J usage is TRBJ2-5, with 10 bases lining up with TRBD1. Germline loops: CDR1 MNHEY, CDR2 SVGAGI. J gave up 5 bases and V 6 bases, and 9 bases lay outside the gene matches. This CDR3 comprises 15 residues.